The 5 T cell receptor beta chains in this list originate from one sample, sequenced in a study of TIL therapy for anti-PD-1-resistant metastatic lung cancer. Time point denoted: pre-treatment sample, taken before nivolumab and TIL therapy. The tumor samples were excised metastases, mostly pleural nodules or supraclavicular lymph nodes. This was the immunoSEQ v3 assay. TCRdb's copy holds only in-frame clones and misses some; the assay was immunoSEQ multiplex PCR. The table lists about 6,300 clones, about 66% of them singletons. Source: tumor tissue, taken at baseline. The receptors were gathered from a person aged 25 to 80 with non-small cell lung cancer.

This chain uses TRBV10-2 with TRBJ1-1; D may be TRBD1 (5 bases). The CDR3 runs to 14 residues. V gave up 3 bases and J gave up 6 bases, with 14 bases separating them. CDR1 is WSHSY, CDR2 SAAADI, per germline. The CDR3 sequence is CASSDWGRRAEAFF. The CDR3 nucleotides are TGCGCCAGCAGTGATTGGGGCAGGCGGGCTGAAGCTTTCTTT.

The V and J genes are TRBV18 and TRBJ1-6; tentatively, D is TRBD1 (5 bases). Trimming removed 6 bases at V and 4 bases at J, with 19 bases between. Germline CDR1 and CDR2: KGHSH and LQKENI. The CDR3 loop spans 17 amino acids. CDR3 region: CASSIRVPGGYNSPLHF. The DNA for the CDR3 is TGTGCCAGCTCGATTCGGGTCCCGGGGGGTTATAATTCACCCCTCCACTTT.

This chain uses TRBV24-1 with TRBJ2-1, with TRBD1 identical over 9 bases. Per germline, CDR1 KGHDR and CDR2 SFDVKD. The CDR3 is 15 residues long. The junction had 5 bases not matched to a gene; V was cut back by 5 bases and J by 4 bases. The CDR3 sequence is CATSGRGTGYNEQFF. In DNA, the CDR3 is TGTGCCACCAGTGGCCGCGGGACAGGGTACAATGAGCAGTTCTTC.

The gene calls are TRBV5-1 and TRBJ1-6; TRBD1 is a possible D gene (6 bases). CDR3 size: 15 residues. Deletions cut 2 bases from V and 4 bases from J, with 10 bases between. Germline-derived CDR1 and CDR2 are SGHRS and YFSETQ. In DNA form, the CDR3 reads TGCGCCAGCAGCTTATCTCAGGGGTATAATTCACCCCTCCACTTT. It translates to CASSLSQGYNSPLHF. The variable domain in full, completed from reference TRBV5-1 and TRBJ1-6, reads KAGVTQTPRYLIKTRGQQVTLSCSPISGHRSVSWYQQTPGQGLQFLFEYFSETQRNKGNFPGRFSGRQFSNSRSEMNVSTLELGDSALYLCASSLSQGYNSPLHFGNGTRLTVT.

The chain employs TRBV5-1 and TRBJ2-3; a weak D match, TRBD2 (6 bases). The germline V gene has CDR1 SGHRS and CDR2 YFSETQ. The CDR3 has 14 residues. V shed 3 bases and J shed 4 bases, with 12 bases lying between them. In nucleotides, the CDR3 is TGCGCCAGCAGCTACAGCGGCGGGGCAGATACGCAGTATTTT. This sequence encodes CASSYSGGADTQYF.